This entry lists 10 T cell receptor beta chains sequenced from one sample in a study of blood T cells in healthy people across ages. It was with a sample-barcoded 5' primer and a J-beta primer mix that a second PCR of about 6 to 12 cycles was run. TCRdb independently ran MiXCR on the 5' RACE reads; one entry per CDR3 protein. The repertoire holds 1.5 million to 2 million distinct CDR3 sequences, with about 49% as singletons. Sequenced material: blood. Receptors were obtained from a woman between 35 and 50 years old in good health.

The CDR3 protein is CASTGGRAGGETQYF. In DNA, the CDR3 is TGTGCCAGCACGGGTGGGCGGGCAGGAGGGGAGACCCAGTACTTC. V is TRBV6-1 and J is TRBJ2-4, with D maybe TRBD2 (6 bases). The J call may be wrong; the DNA end is better matched by TRBJ2-5. The CDR3 spans 15 residues. The germline V gene encodes CDR1 MNHNS and CDR2 SASEGT.

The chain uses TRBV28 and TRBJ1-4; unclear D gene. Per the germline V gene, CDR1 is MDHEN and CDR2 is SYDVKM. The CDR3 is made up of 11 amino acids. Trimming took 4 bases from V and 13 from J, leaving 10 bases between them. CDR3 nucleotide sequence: TGTGCCAGCAGTTCGGGCAGTTTACTGTTTTTT. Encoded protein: CASSSGSLLFF.

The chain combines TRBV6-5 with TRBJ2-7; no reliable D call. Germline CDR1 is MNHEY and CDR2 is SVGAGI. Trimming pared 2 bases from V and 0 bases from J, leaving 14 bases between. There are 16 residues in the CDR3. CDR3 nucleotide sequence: TGTGCCAGCAGTTACACCGAGCCAGGTGTCTCCTACGAGCAGTACTTC. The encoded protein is CASSYTEPGVSYEQYF.

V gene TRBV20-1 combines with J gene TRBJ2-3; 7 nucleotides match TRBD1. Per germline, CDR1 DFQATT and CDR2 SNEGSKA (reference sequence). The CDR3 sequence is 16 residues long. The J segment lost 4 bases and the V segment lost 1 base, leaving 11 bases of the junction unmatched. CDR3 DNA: TGCAGTGCTAGAGGGGTGACAGGGAGTCCAGCAGATACGCAGTATTTT. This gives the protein CSARGVTGSPADTQYF.

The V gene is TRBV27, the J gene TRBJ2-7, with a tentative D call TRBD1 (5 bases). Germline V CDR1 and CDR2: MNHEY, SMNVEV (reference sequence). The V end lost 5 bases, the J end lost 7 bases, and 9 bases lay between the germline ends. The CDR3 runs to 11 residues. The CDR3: CASSKGWEQYF. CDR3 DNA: TGTGCCAGCAGTAAGGGGTGGGAGCAGTACTTC.

The CDR3, as DNA: TGCAGTGCTAGTTCAGCGGGGGGCTCCTACGAGCAGTACTTC. Translated: CSASSAGGSYEQYF. This sequence joins TRBV20-1 and TRBJ2-7; 9 bases match TRBD2. Germline V gives CDR1 DFQATT, CDR2 SNEGSKA (reference sequence). The CDR3 length is 14 residues. V lost 3 bases and J lost 0; bases outside the gene matches: 3.

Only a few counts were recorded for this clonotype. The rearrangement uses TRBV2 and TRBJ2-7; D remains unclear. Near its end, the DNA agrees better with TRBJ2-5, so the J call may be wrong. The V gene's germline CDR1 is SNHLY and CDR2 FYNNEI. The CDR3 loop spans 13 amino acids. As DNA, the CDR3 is TGTGCCAGCAGTGAAGCGCCCCGGGAGACCCAGTACTTC. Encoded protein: CASSEAPRETQYF.

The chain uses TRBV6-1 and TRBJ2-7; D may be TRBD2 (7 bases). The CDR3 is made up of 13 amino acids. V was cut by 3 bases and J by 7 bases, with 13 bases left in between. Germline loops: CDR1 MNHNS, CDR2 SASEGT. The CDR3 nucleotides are TGTGCCAGCAGTGAGGGGGGGCCTCGGGAGCAGTACTTC. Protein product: CASSEGGPREQYF.

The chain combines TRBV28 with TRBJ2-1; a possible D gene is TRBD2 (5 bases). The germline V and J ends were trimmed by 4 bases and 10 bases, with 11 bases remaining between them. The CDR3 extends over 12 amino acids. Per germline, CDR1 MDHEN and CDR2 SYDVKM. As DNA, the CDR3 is TGTGCCAGCAGTTCCCTTGGGGAGGAGCAGTTCTTC. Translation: CASSSLGEEQFF.

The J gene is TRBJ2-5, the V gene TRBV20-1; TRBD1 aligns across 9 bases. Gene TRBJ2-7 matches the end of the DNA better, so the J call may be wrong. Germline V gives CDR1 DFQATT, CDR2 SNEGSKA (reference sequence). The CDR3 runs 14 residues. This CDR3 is CSAPGLQGAHEQYF. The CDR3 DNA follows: TGCAGTGCTCCGGGCTTACAGGGGGCCCACGAGCAGTACTTC.